These 26 T cell receptor beta chains came from one sample sequenced in a study of early T cells in non-severe SARS-CoV-2 infection. Via MiXCR, TCRdb re-called the 5' RACE reads, giving one row per CDR3 protein. The sample holds 70,000 or so distinct CDR3 sequences, approximately 14% seen once. The specimen was whole blood. The receptors stem from an adult who was a healthcare worker with PCR-confirmed SARS-CoV-2 infection or an uninfected control (not recorded which).

This clonotype was counted between two and nine times. The chain employs TRBV6-1 and TRBJ1-6, with 9 bases that match TRBD1. Germline V CDR1 and CDR2: MNHNS, SASEGT. V gave up 6 bases and J gave up 8 bases; unmatched junction bases: 17. This CDR3 has 18 amino acids. The CDR3 region is CASSPFPGQGRLDSPLHF. In nucleotides, the CDR3 is TGTGCCAGCAGCCCTTTCCCGGGACAGGGAAGATTGGATTCACCCCTCCACTTT.

The sample holds a few counts of this clonotype. The rearrangement links TRBV5-1 to TRBJ2-6, with D unresolved. V dropped 1 base and J dropped 0 bases, with 5 bases sitting between them. The CDR3 extends over 15 amino acids. Germline V CDR1 and CDR2: SGHRS, YFSETQ. CDR3 coding DNA: TGCGCCAGCAGCTTGTCAACCTCTGGGGCCAACGTCCTGACTTTC. It is translated as CASSLSTSGANVLTF.

This chain uses TRBV29-1 with TRBJ1-1; perhaps TRBD1 as D (5 bases). Germline CDR1 is SQVTM and CDR2 is ANQGSEA. The CDR3 totals 11 residues. V was cut by 6 bases and J by 1 base, with 6 bases left in between. This CDR3 reads CSVGQNTEAFF. CDR3 nucleotide sequence: TGCAGCGTGGGGCAGAACACTGAAGCTTTCTTT.

This clonotype was seen a handful of times. This rearrangement joins TRBV5-1 to TRBJ2-1; D is uncertain. Trimming took 3 bases from V and 5 from J, leaving 9 bases between them. The length of the CDR3 is 13 residues. The germline gives CDR1 SGHRS, CDR2 YFSETQ. The CDR3 reads CASSWGGDNEQFF. CDR3 sequence (DNA): TGCGCCAGCAGCTGGGGTGGGGACAATGAGCAGTTCTTC.

This clonotype has more than one count but fewer than ten. V is TRBV28 and J is TRBJ1-5; D might be TRBD1 (5 bases). This CDR3 is built from 15 residues. Trimming removed 6 bases at V and 4 bases at J, with 16 bases between. Germline CDR1 is MDHEN and CDR2 is SYDVKM. In DNA, the CDR3 is TGTGCCAGCAGGTCGGCGCCGGGACGGAATCAGCCCCAGCATTTT. Protein: CASRSAPGRNQPQHF.

This rearrangement joins TRBV5-1 to TRBJ1-1, with TRBD1 matching 9 bases. CDR1 is SGHRS, CDR2 YFSETQ, per germline. The CDR3 is 12 amino acids. V lost 2 bases to trimming and J lost 12 bases; unmatched junction nucleotides: 5. CDR3 loop: CASSFGDRVPFF. CDR3 sequence (DNA): TGCGCCAGCAGCTTCGGGGACAGGGTGCCTTTCTTT.

This clonotype occurred a few times. The rearrangement joins TRBV2 to TRBJ2-3, with a tentative D call TRBD1 (5 bases). The CDR3 covers 13 residues. V was cut by 8 bases and J by 4 bases, with 13 bases left in between. Germline CDR1 and CDR2: SNHLY and FYNNEI. Here the CDR3 DNA reads TGTGCCAGCTCGGGCAGGGCAGCAGATACGCAGTATTTT. Protein product: CASSGRAADTQYF.

The chain carries TRBV15 and TRBJ1-4, with D possibly TRBD1 on 5 matching bases. V gave up 6 bases and J gave up 6 bases, with 20 bases separating them. Germline V lookup: CDR1 LNHNV, CDR2 YYDKDF (reference sequence). The CDR3 is 16 residues long. The DNA for the CDR3 is TGTGCCACCAGAGCCGGGAGGGGACTGATTGATGAAAAACTGTTTTTT. It encodes CATRAGRGLIDEKLFF.

This clonotype was seen a single time. The rearrangement uses TRBV19 and TRBJ1-5; D not resolved. Trimming shortened V by 6 bases and J by 6 bases, and 9 bases separated the two germline ends. Per germline, CDR1 LNHDA and CDR2 SQIVND (reference sequence). CDR3 length: 12 residues. This CDR3 reads CASRLVVQPQHF. In DNA, the CDR3 is TGTGCCAGTAGATTAGTGGTTCAGCCCCAGCATTTT.

This rearrangement joins TRBV19 to TRBJ2-2; possible D gene TRBD1, 5 bases. CDR3 length equals 16 residues. V was shortened by 2 bases and J by 0 bases, with 10 bases between the two germline ends. Germline V CDR1 and CDR2: LNHDA, SQIVND (reference sequence). The CDR3 loop reads CASSIFGRANTGELFF. CDR3 sequence (DNA): TGTGCCAGTAGTATATTCGGCAGGGCGAACACCGGGGAGCTGTTTTTT.

This clonotype was observed at least ten times. The chain uses TRBV19 and TRBJ2-7, with 7 nucleotides matching TRBD1. This CDR3 has 13 amino acids. Germline V gene sequence: CDR1 LNHDA, CDR2 SQIVND (reference sequence). V dropped 3 bases and J dropped 7; count of bases not matched to a gene: 6. CDR3 region: CASSIDRDREQYF. The CDR3 bases are TGTGCCAGTAGTATCGACAGGGATCGGGAGCAGTACTTC.

This clonotype was detected only a few times. The V call is TRBV28, the J call TRBJ2-3; D remains unclear. The CDR3 runs to 14 residues. V lost 5 bases and J 0 bases, leaving 9 bases between the germline ends. The germline V gene has CDR1 MDHEN and CDR2 SYDVKM. As DNA, the CDR3 is TGTGCCAGCAGTCCTAACCTGAGCACAGATACGCAGTATTTT. Encoded protein: CASSPNLSTDTQYF.

In its sample, this clonotype was seen a few times. V and J are TRBV27 and TRBJ2-7; D is perhaps TRBD1 (5 bases). This CDR3 is 14 amino acids long. Germline CDR1 MNHEY, CDR2 SMNVEV (reference sequence). Trimming left V 6 bases short and J 1 base short, with 13 bases between. CDR3 nucleotides: TGTGCCAGCAGCTTGGGGCGGTTTTCCTACGAGCAGTACTTC. Its translation: CASSLGRFSYEQYF.

This clonotype showed up many times. The J gene is TRBJ1-5, the V gene TRBV12-3 or TRBV12-4; D gene uncertain. V dropped 3 bases and J dropped 3 bases, with 9 bases sitting between them. The CDR3 is 14 residues long. Written as DNA, the CDR3 is TGTGCCAGCAGTTTCGGCCGCTACAATCAGCCCCAGCATTTT. Amino acid sequence: CASSFGRYNQPQHF.

J is TRBJ2-1 and V is TRBV7-9; TRBD1 matches at 9 bases. V lost 5 bases, J lost 7 bases, and 9 bases stayed unmatched. The CDR3 is made up of 15 amino acids. Germline V gene lookup returns CDR1 SEHNR and CDR2 FQNEAQ (reference sequence). The CDR3 loop reads CASSPRDRVVNEQFF. In DNA, the CDR3 is TGTGCCAGCAGCCCCCGGGACAGGGTAGTTAATGAGCAGTTCTTC.

V usage is TRBV28 and J usage is TRBJ2-7; tentatively, D is TRBD2 (5 bases). Germline V gene sequence: CDR1 MDHEN, CDR2 SYDVKM. The CDR3 sequence is 14 residues long. The V gene lost 6 bases and the J gene lost 0 bases, with 12 bases spanning the gap. The CDR3 DNA reads as TGTGCCAGCAGCAAAGGTGGGAGCTCCTACGAGCAGTACTTC. It yields the protein CASSKGGSSYEQYF.

The chain joins TRBV12-3 or TRBV12-4 to TRBJ2-3; TRBD1 matches 7 bases. The CDR3 loop spans 13 amino acids. V shed 3 bases and J 4 bases; nucleotides not matched to a gene: 1. The CDR3 region has the DNA TGTGCCAGCAGTTTGACAGGGTCAGATACGCAGTATTTT. This translates into CASSLTGSDTQYF.

Remarks on this clonotype: A much larger clone differs from this one at a single base, so this may be a read error. The chain uses TRBV27 and TRBJ2-7, with D unresolved. Germline-derived CDR1 and CDR2 are MNHEY and SMNVEV (reference sequence). The CDR3 is 13 amino acids. The CDR3 DNA follows: TGTGCCAGCAGTTTCGCTGGCCCCTACCAGCAGTACTTC. It is translated as CASSFAGPYQQYF.

This clonotype came up a few times. The rearrangement links TRBV5-1 to TRBJ2-2; 8 bases are shared with TRBD2. With 5 bases clipped from V and 0 bases from J, the junction kept 3 bases outside the gene matches. CDR1 and CDR2 from the germline V gene are SGHRS and YFSETQ. The CDR3 is 15 residues long. This chain's CDR3 is CASRPGLANTGELFF. CDR3 in DNA: TGCGCCAGCAGACCGGGACTAGCGAACACCGGGGAGCTGTTTTTT. The full variable domain, with the rest looked up from reference TRBV5-1 and TRBJ2-2, is KAGVTQTPRYLIKTRGQQVTLSCSPISGHRSVSWYQQTPGQGLQFLFEYFSETQRNKGNFPGRFSGRQFSNSRSEMNVSTLELGDSALYLCASRPGLANTGELFFGEGSRLTVL.

This clonotype has a count of ten or more. This rearrangement joins TRBV7-9 to TRBJ2-5, with D possibly TRBD2 on 7 matching bases. CDR1 and CDR2 (germline): SEHNR, FQNEAQ (reference sequence). Trimming took off 3 bases at V and 4 bases at J, with 9 bases between the two ends. This CDR3 region has 13 residues. As DNA, the CDR3 is TGTGCCAGCAGCTTCGGGGGGCCAGAGACCCAGTACTTC. Translation gives CASSFGGPETQYF.

This clonotype was observed a few times. V usage is TRBV7-9 and J usage is TRBJ1-3; no clear D gene. V lost 7 bases and J lost 4, with 8 bases in between. From germline, CDR1 is SEHNR and CDR2 FQNEAQ (reference sequence). The CDR3 contains 12 residues. The CDR3 coding sequence is TGTGCCAGCACAGACCAGGGAAACACCATATATTTT. It codes for CASTDQGNTIYF.

This clonotype has ten or more counts. The chain is built from TRBV6-1 and TRBJ1-1, with D maybe TRBD1 (6 bases). Germline V CDR1 and CDR2: MNHNS, SASEGT. The CDR3 runs to 15 residues. Trimming stripped 7 bases from V and 5 bases from J, with 20 bases between. CDR3: CASIRQAAIETEAFF. CDR3 in DNA: TGTGCCAGCATCCGACAGGCGGCGATTGAAACTGAAGCTTTCTTT.

This clonotype has more than one count but fewer than ten. This chain connects TRBV3-2 to TRBJ2-7; the listed D gene, TRBD2, was not tested against the DNA. TRBV3-2 is reported as a pseudogene. CDR3 length: 13 amino acids. CDR3 protein: CASSQGQGHEQYF. CDR3 nucleotide sequence: TGTGCCAGCAGCCAAGGCCAGGGCCACGAGCAGTACTTC.

This clonotype was seen many times. CDR3 in amino acids: CASRRQWISSYEQYF. Written as DNA, the CDR3 is TGTGCCAGCAGGCGACAGTGGATTAGCTCCTACGAGCAGTACTTC. The gene calls are TRBV6-2 or TRBV6-3 and TRBJ2-7; D possibly corresponds to TRBD1 (5 bases). The CDR3 covers 15 residues. Per the germline V gene, CDR1 is MNHEY and CDR2 is SVGEGT. Trimming stripped 6 bases from V and 0 bases from J, with 15 bases between.

In this sample, this clonotype turned up a few times. This chain connects TRBV11-2 to TRBJ2-5; TRBD1 aligns across 12 bases. CDR1 and CDR2 (germline): SGHAT, FQNNGV. The trim removed 6 bases at V and 5 bases at J, leaving 10 bases unmatched. The CDR3 sequence is 16 residues long. CDR3: CASRPAGTGGPETQYF. The CDR3 bases are TGTGCCAGCAGACCCGCCGGGACAGGGGGCCCGGAGACCCAGTACTTC.

The J gene is TRBJ1-2, the V gene TRBV6-4; a possible D gene is TRBD1 (5 bases). The CDR3 runs to 13 residues. V lost 6 bases, J lost 2 bases, and 10 bases lay in between. CDR1 and CDR2 (germline): MRHNA, SNTAGT. Written as DNA, the CDR3 is TGTGCCAGCAGACGGTCAGGGAACTATGGCTACACCTTC. It encodes CASRRSGNYGYTF.